This passage covers 18 T cell receptor beta chains from one sample sequenced in a study of STAT3 mutations in large granular lymphocyte leukemia. Study-wide findings and caveats: In T-cell large granular lymphocyte leukemia, about half of patients showed multiple immunodominant subclonotypes.

Sequencing used immunoSEQ multiplex PCR; TCRdb keeps in-frame clones, though not all of them. Counted here are about 10,000 clones, about 85% occurring once; the ten biggest clones make up about 26%. These receptors lack a known antigen. Material for sequencing was peripheral blood mononuclear cells. The receptors were sampled from a man aged 55-75 years with T-cell large granular lymphocyte leukemia. Some clones in this sample may be carry-over from other donors' samples.

The chain uses TRBV28 and TRBJ2-5; D is uncertain. The germline V gene encodes CDR1 MDHEN and CDR2 SYDVKM. V was pared by 6 bases and J by 5 bases, with 7 bases between. The CDR3 has 11 amino acids. CDR3 sequence reads: CASSLGETQYF. The CDR3 DNA follows: TGTGCCAGCAGCCTCGGGGAGACCCAGTACTTC.

DNA for the CDR3: TGCGCCAGCAGCCAAGGAGGAGCTAATGAAAAACTGTTTTTT. Protein product: CASSQGGANEKLFF. This sequence joins TRBV4-3 and TRBJ1-4; D remains unclear. Germline lookup yields CDR1 LGHNA and CDR2 YSLEER. V lost 1 base to trimming and J lost 3 bases, with 6 bases between them. The CDR3 runs to 14 residues.

V usage is TRBV4-2 and J usage is TRBJ2-7; no definite D call. Germline V CDR1 and CDR2: LGHNA, YNFKEQ. The CDR3 consists of 15 residues. V was pared by 0 bases and J by 2 bases, with 11 bases between. The chain's CDR3 is CASSQETKGPYEQYF. The CDR3 DNA follows: TGTGCCAGCAGCCAAGAAACGAAAGGACCCTACGAGCAGTACTTC.

The CDR3 protein is CASTSLGAGVRDTQYF. CDR3 DNA sequence: TGTGCCAGCACATCTCTCGGAGCGGGAGTTAGGGATACGCAGTATTTT. V and J are TRBV27 and TRBJ2-3; TRBD2 aligns across 8 bases. V lost 7 bases, J lost 6 bases, and 15 bases stayed unmatched. CDR1 and CDR2 (germline): MNHEY, SMNVEV (reference sequence). This CDR3 has 16 residues.

This clone was detected a few times. V and J are TRBV9 and TRBJ2-1; TRBD2 might be the D (5 bases). The CDR3 runs 13 residues. The V gene's germline CDR1 is SGDLS and CDR2 YYNGEE. Trimming stripped 2 bases from V and 10 bases from J, with 13 bases between. This CDR3 is CASSVVASSEQFF. CDR3 nucleotide sequence: TGTGCCAGCAGCGTCGTAGCGTCGTCCGAGCAGTTCTTC.

The chain links TRBV10-3 to TRBJ2-7, with a possible D match to TRBD1 (5 bases). This CDR3 is built from 13 residues. Trimming took 4 bases from V and 5 from J, leaving 12 bases between them. Germline V lookup: CDR1 ENHRY, CDR2 SYGVKD. CDR3 protein: CAISVGRENEQYF. The CDR3 DNA reads TGTGCCATCAGTGTAGGCAGGGAAAACGAGCAGTACTTC.

V is TRBV6-1 and J is TRBJ2-3, with TRBD2 as a possible D gene (6 bases). Trimming removed 2 bases from V and 0 bases from J, with 15 bases in between. Germline assignment: CDR1 MNHNS and CDR2 SASEGT. CDR3 length: 17 residues. CDR3 DNA: TGTGCCAGCAGTGAAACGGGGCGGGGTCCTAGCACAGATACGCAGTATTTT. Translating it yields CASSETGRGPSTDTQYF.

The chain joins TRBV7-2 to TRBJ2-7, with D perhaps TRBD2 (7 bases). Trimming left V 8 bases short and J 0 bases short, with 17 bases between. From germline, CDR1 is SGHTA and CDR2 FQGNSA. This CDR3 comprises 15 residues. The CDR3 DNA reads as TGTGCCAGCGGAATCGCGGGGGCGAGCTCCTACGAGCAGTACTTC. Translated, it gives CASGIAGASSYEQYF.

The V and J genes are TRBV30 and TRBJ1-5, with TRBD1 as a possible D gene (6 bases). This CDR3 contains 16 residues. Between the trimmed V and J ends, which lost 3 bases and 2 bases, there was a span of 17 bases. Germline V gives CDR1 GTSNPN, CDR2 SVGIG (reference sequence). The CDR3 loop is CAWSPLRGGGNQPQHF. CDR3 nucleotides: TGTGCCTGGAGCCCATTAAGAGGGGGTGGCAATCAGCCCCAGCATTTT. The whole variable domain, remainder taken from reference TRBV30 and TRBJ1-5, is SQTIHQWPATLVQPVGSPLSLECTVEGTSNPNLYWYRQAAGRGLQLLFYSVGIGQISSEVPQNLSASRPQDRQFILSSKKLLLSDSGFYLCAWSPLRGGGNQPQHFGDGTRLSIL.

The V and J genes are TRBV19 and TRBJ2-3; D unclear. V was shortened by 4 bases and J by 6 bases, with 11 bases between the two germline ends. The CDR3 has 13 amino acids. Germline V gene sequence: CDR1 LNHDA, CDR2 SQIVND (reference sequence). As DNA, the CDR3 is TGTGCCAGTAGTAAAGGCCCGACGGATACGCAGTATTTT. Its translation: CASSKGPTDTQYF.

The J gene is TRBJ1-1, the V gene TRBV11-3; D is perhaps TRBD1 (5 bases). Germline V gives CDR1 SGHNT, CDR2 YENEEA. The CDR3 consists of 15 residues. Trimming took 1 base from V and 1 from J, leaving 10 bases between them. The CDR3 DNA is TGTGCCAGCAGCTTAGGGCAGGGAGAGAACACTGAAGCTTTCTTT. Amino acids: CASSLGQGENTEAFF.

The chain uses TRBV9 and TRBJ1-2; D gene ambiguous. This CDR3 has 13 residues. CDR1 is SGDLS and CDR2 is YYNGEE in the germline V gene. V was clipped by 0 bases and J by 6 bases, with 9 bases between them. Written as DNA, the CDR3 is TGTGCCAGCAGCGTAGAAGGAGTGGATGGCTACACCTTC. Translation: CASSVEGVDGYTF.

This chain uses TRBV30 with TRBJ2-5, with D perhaps matching TRBD2 (7 bases). The CDR3 is 13 amino acids. Trimming left V 4 bases short and J 4 bases short, with 13 bases between. Germline V gene lookup returns CDR1 GTSNPN and CDR2 SVGIG (reference sequence). The CDR3 sequence is CAWIGGRGETQYF. CDR3 DNA: TGTGCCTGGATCGGGGGGCGCGGAGAGACCCAGTACTTC.

In its sample, this clone was seen a few times. The V gene is TRBV14, the J gene TRBJ1-1; TRBD1 is a possible D gene (5 bases). The V end lost 4 bases, the J end lost 0 bases, and 12 bases lay between the germline ends. CDR1 is SGHDN and CDR2 is FVKESK in the germline V gene. This CDR3 has 15 amino acids. CDR3 nucleotides: TGTGCCAGCAGCCCAGGAGGGGCCCTGAACACTGAAGCTTTCTTT. Protein: CASSPGGALNTEAFF. The full variable domain, completed using reference TRBV14 and TRBJ1-1, is EAGVTQFPSHSVIEKGQTVTLRCDPISGHDNLYWYRRVMGKEIKFLLHFVKESKQDESGMPNNRFLAERTGGTYSTLKVQPAELEDSGVYFCASSPGGALNTEAFFGQGTRLTVV.

The chain uses TRBV2 and TRBJ2-7, with D unresolved. The germline V gene has CDR1 SNHLY and CDR2 FYNNEI. The CDR3 spans 12 residues. The germline V and J ends were trimmed by 5 bases and 2 bases, with 7 bases remaining between them. The CDR3 nucleotides are TGTGCCAGCAGTCAGGACCCCTACGAGCAGTACTTC. Translated, it gives CASSQDPYEQYF.

J is TRBJ2-2 and V is TRBV7-2; D may be TRBD1 or TRBD2 (6 bases each). The V gene's germline CDR1 is SGHTA and CDR2 FQGNSA. The CDR3 has 15 amino acids. Trimming took 5 bases from V and 2 from J, leaving 12 bases between them. CDR3 nucleotides: TGTGCCAGCAGCAGGGGGGCCACTAACACCGGGGAGCTGTTTTTT. The encoded protein is CASSRGATNTGELFF. Complete variable domain (other parts from reference TRBV7-2 and TRBJ2-2): GAGVSQSPSNKVTEKGKDVELRCDPISGHTALYWYRQSLGQGLEFLIYFQGNSAPDKSGLPSDRFSAERTGGSVSTLTIQRTQQEDSAVYLCASSRGATNTGELFFGEGSRLTVL.

This chain links TRBV28 with TRBJ1-2, with D uncertain. V lost 3 bases to trimming and J lost 4 bases, with 6 bases between them. Germline V gene sequence: CDR1 MDHEN, CDR2 SYDVKM. This CDR3 has 12 residues. The CDR3 coding sequence is TGTGCCAGCAGTTTGAGGCTCTATGGCTACACCTTC. Its protein product is CASSLRLYGYTF.

The sample holds one count of this clone. The chain has TRBV7-2 and TRBJ2-7, with a weak D call TRBD2 (7 bases). Germline assignment: CDR1 SGHTA and CDR2 FQGNSA. This CDR3 is 15 amino acids long. V lost 2 bases to trimming and J lost 5 bases, with 16 bases between them. This CDR3 reads CASSLRGGFSDEQYF. CDR3 nucleotide sequence: TGTGCCAGCAGCTTAAGGGGGGGGTTTAGCGACGAGCAGTACTTC.